What follows describes a single T cell receptor beta chain. With a J-beta primer mix and a sample-barcoded 5' primer, a second PCR ran about 7 to 12 cycles. TCRdb passed the 5' RACE reads through MiXCR, listing each CDR3 protein once. The table includes about 930,000 distinct CDR3 sequences, under 35% detected once. This sample is drawn from a study of blood T cells in healthy people across ages. Trimming cost V 4 bases and J 2 bases, with 11 bases left between them. Germline CDR1 and CDR2: KGHSH and LQKENI. The CDR3 length is 14 residues. These same records also appear under a second study, on T cells of mothers and their children.

The sample was blood. The chain is built from TRBV18 and TRBJ1-1, with a tentative D call TRBD1 (6 bases). This clonotype was sampled from a middle-aged woman in good health. The DNA of the CDR3 is TGTGCCAGCTCACGACAGGTCGGTAACACTGAAGCTTTCTTT. As protein: CASSRQVGNTEAFF.